The T cell receptor (beta chain) described here comes from a study of T cell responses to AZD1222 COVID-19 vaccine. Study outcomes and limitations: Spike-specific TCR breadth and depth both grew after two AZD1222 doses.

CDR1 is PRHDT and CDR2 is FYEKMQ in the germline V gene (reference sequence). V lost 2 bases and J lost 2; bases outside the gene matches: 12. CDR3 length: 19 amino acids. The protocol was immunoSEQ multiplex PCR, while the TCRdb copy is restricted to in-frame clones and leaves out a portion. The sample consists of 160,000 or so clones, roughly 90% of them appearing once. With regard to this clone: Its antigen is as yet unknown.

The sequence came from an adult who received the AZD1222 COVID-19 vaccine. This chain links TRBV13 with TRBJ2-1; 10 nucleotides match TRBD2. The sequencing used peripheral blood, collected 28 days after the second AZD1222 dose. The CDR3 DNA is TGTGCCAGCAGCTTAATAGGGCTAGCGGGGGTTCTCACCTACAATGAGCAGTTCTTC. Translation: CASSLIGLAGVLTYNEQFF.